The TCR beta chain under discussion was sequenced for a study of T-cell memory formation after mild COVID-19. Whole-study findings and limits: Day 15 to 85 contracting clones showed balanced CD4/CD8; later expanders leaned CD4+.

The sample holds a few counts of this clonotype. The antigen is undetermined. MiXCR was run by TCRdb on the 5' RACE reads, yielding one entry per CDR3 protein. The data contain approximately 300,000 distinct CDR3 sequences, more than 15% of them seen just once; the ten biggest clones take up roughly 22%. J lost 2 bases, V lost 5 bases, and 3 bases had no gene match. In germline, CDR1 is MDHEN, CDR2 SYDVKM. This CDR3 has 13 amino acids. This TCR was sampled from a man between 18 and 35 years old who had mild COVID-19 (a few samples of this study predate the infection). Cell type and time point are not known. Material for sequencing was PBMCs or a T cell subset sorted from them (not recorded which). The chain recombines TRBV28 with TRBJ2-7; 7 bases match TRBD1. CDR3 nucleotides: TGTGCCAGCAGTATCGGACAGGCCTACGAGCAGTACGTC. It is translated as CASSIGQAYEQYV.